The entry below gives a single T cell receptor beta chain sequence along with its context. Antigen unknown. The V end was cut by 5 bases, the J end by 1 base, with 11 bases between. The germline V gene encodes CDR1 SEHNR and CDR2 FQNEAQ (reference sequence). This CDR3 region has 14 residues. The method was immunoSEQ multiplex PCR; TCRdb's version includes in-frame clones alone and lacks a portion of them. Counted here are tens of thousands of clones, roughly nine tenths occurring once; the ten biggest clones make up around 6.9%. This record belongs to a study of OX40 agonist ivuxolimab in advanced cancers. Across the study: While on treatment, patients had intravenous ivuxolimab at 0.01 to 10 mg/kg every 2 weeks.

General study findings and limits: The work left the antigen specificity of expanded peripheral T cells undetermined. The mean number of expanded clones was higher in CD8+ T cells than in CD4+.

The specimen comprised CD4+ or CD8+ T cells sorted from blood, sampled in a trial of the OX40 agonist ivuxolimab. The chain recombines TRBV7-9 with TRBJ1-1; TRBD1 might be the D (6 bases). The TCR originated in an adult with an advanced solid tumor such as melanoma, head and neck, liver or kidney cancer. The CDR3 nucleotides read TGTGCCAGCAGCGCCCAGGGGCCGAACACTGAAGCTTTCTTT. It is translated as CASSAQGPNTEAFF.